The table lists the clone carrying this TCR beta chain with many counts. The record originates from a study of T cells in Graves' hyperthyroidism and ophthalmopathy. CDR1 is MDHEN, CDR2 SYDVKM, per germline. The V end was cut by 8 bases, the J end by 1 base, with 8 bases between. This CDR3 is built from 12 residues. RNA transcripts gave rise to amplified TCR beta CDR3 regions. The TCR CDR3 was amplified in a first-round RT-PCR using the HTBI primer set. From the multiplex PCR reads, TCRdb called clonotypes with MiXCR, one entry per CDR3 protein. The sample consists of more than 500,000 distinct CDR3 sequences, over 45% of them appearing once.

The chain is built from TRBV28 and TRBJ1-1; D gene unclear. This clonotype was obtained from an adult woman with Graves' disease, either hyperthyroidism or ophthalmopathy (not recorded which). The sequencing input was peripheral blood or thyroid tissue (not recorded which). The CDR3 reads CASGRPNTEAFF. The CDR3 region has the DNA TGTGCCAGCGGACGGCCGAACACTGAAGCTTTCTTT.